Presented here are 4 T cell receptor beta chains from one specimen sequenced in a study of cytomegalovirus exposure and HLA in healthy donors. Using immunoSEQ multiplex PCR, the repertoire was profiled, and TCRdb retains in-frame clones only, with some absent. Among about 120,000 clones, under 90% were seen once, and the ten largest hold around 1.9%. Sequenced input: PBMCs. The receptors shown here come from a woman under 40 in good health and CMV-seronegative.

The rearrangement uses TRBV6-6 and TRBJ2-7; 11 bases fit TRBD2. Looked up from germline, CDR1 is MNHNY and CDR2 is SVGAGI (reference sequence). This CDR3 contains 16 residues. The V segment lost 6 bases and the J segment 2 bases; nucleotides outside the gene matches: 9. The chain's CDR3 is CASSPGTSGVTYEQYF. The CDR3 region has the DNA TGTGCCAGCAGCCCAGGGACTAGCGGAGTTACCTACGAGCAGTACTTC.

The chain has TRBV12-5 and TRBJ2-7; TRBD1 aligns across 7 bases. This CDR3 is 12 amino acids long. V shed 2 bases, J shed 7 bases, and the junction held 2 bases outside the gene matches. In germline, CDR1 is LGHNT, CDR2 FRNRAP. The DNA for the CDR3 is TGTGCTAGTGGTTTGAACAGGGGAGAGCAGTACTTC. It encodes CASGLNRGEQYF.

The CDR3 DNA is TGTGCCTGTATGGACAGGGGACGCTATGGCTACACCTTC. It codes for CACMDRGRYGYTF. The chain uses TRBV30 and TRBJ1-2, with 9 bases identical to TRBD1. This CDR3 has 13 amino acids. The V gene end was trimmed by 6 bases and the J gene end by 4 bases; junction bases not matched to a gene: 6. Per germline, CDR1 GTSNPN and CDR2 SVGIG (reference sequence).

V usage is TRBV27 and J usage is TRBJ1-1; 12 bases match TRBD1. The germline gives CDR1 MNHEY, CDR2 SMNVEV (reference sequence). V lost 5 bases, J lost 9 bases, and 4 bases stayed unmatched. The length of the CDR3 is 13 residues. The CDR3 region is CASSPGTGGQAFF. In DNA form, the CDR3 reads TGTGCCAGCAGTCCTGGGACAGGGGGCCAAGCTTTCTTT.